The 14 T cell receptor beta chains below were found in one sample sequenced in a study of blood T cell repertoires in COVID-19. Assay: immunoSEQ multiplex PCR; the TCRdb copy retains only in-frame clones and omits some. This sample has 250,000 or so clones; roughly 80% occur once, and the top ten carry about 3.2%. Sequenced: peripheral blood. The receptors were gathered from a woman aged 18-29 years with acute or convalescent COVID-19.

The V call is TRBV9, the J call TRBJ2-6, with D maybe TRBD2 (6 bases). This CDR3 is built from 17 residues. V was shortened by 6 bases and J by 1 base, with 17 bases between the two germline ends. Germline lookup yields CDR1 SGDLS and CDR2 YYNGEE. CDR3 coding DNA: TGTGCCAGCACCATAAGTACCGGGGGATCTGGGGCCAACGTCCTGACTTTC. It encodes CASTISTGGSGANVLTF.

The V call is TRBV4-3, the J call TRBJ2-1; D might be TRBD2 (6 bases). The CDR3 extends over 15 amino acids. Trimming removed 3 bases at V and 8 bases at J, with 17 bases between. Germline values: CDR1 LGHNA, CDR2 YSLEER. The CDR3 spells CASSHSEGLLYEQFF. The CDR3 coding sequence is TGCGCCAGCAGCCACTCGGAGGGCCTTTTGTATGAGCAGTTCTTC.

The CDR3 bases are TGTGCCAGCAGCGTAACACAGCCGGCTGTGCAGTACTTC. Its protein is CASSVTQPAVQYF. This chain connects TRBV2 to TRBJ2-7; no clear D gene. The V gene's germline CDR1 is SNHLY and CDR2 FYNNEI. The CDR3 sequence is 13 residues long. The V and J ends lost 6 bases and 9 bases respectively, with 18 bases between them. Complete variable domain (other parts from reference TRBV2 and TRBJ2-7): EPEVTQTPSHQVTQMGQEVILRCVPISNHLYFYWYRQILGQKVEFLVSFYNNEISEKSEIFDDQFSVERPDGSNFTLKIRSTKLEDSAMYFCASSVTQPAVQYFGPGTRLTVT.

V gene TRBV10-1 combines with J gene TRBJ1-2; 9 nucleotides align to TRBD1. From germline, CDR1 is WNHNN and CDR2 SYGVQD (reference sequence). The CDR3 runs 15 residues. Trimming took 11 bases from V and 0 from J; bases not matched to a gene: 10. CDR3 amino acids: CAAGTGNPTNYGYTF. CDR3 DNA sequence: TGCGCCGCCGGGACAGGGAACCCTACTAACTATGGCTACACCTTC.

The gene calls are TRBV15 and TRBJ1-5, with 10 positions matching TRBD1. With V trimmed by 1 base and J by 2 bases, 5 bases remained unmatched. There are 17 residues in the CDR3. CDR1 LNHNV and CDR2 YYDKDF come from the germline V gene (reference sequence). This CDR3 reads CATSRGGTGVGNQPQHF. The CDR3 nucleotides read TGTGCCACCAGCAGAGGTGGGACAGGGGTTGGCAATCAGCCCCAGCATTTT.

In nucleotides, the CDR3 is TGCAGCGGCACCGGGACTACCTACGAGCAGTACTTC. Protein: CSGTGTTYEQYF. V and J are TRBV29-1 and TRBJ2-7, with 7 bases fitting TRBD2. This CDR3 comprises 12 residues. CDR1 is SQVTM, CDR2 ANQGSEA, per germline. Trimming at V came to 7 bases and at J to 2 bases, leaving 5 bases not matched to a gene.

The chain combines TRBV5-1 with TRBJ2-7; 7 bases match TRBD2. Germline trimming cut 4 bases from V and 5 bases from J; bases unmatched to any gene: 9. This CDR3 contains 14 residues. Germline V gene data show CDR1 as SGHRS and CDR2 as YFSETQ. CDR3 residues: CASSLGLFMDEQYF. The CDR3 nucleotides read TGCGCCAGCAGCCTGGGACTATTTATGGACGAGCAGTACTTC.

The V gene is TRBV6-5, the J gene TRBJ2-1; maybe TRBD1 (5 bases). The V end lost 2 bases, the J end lost 1 base, and 12 bases lay between the germline ends. Germline CDR1 and CDR2: MNHEY and SVGAGI. The CDR3 extends over 16 amino acids. CDR3 protein: CASSYQGSVSYNEQFF. The CDR3 DNA follows: TGTGCCAGCAGTTACCAGGGTAGTGTTTCCTACAATGAGCAGTTCTTC.

The V call is TRBV7-2, the J call TRBJ2-3, with 9 bases that match TRBD2. J lost 5 bases, V lost 5 bases, and 17 bases had no gene match. The V gene's germline CDR1 is SGHTA and CDR2 FQGNSA. CDR3 length equals 18 residues. The CDR3 loop reads CASSHVGTSQSLGDTQYF. Here the CDR3 DNA reads TGTGCCAGCAGCCACGTGGGGACTAGCCAATCCCTCGGAGATACGCAGTATTTT.

J is TRBJ1-5 and V is TRBV7-9; unclear D gene. Germline CDR1 and CDR2: SEHNR and FQNEAQ (reference sequence). The CDR3 spans 13 residues. Trimming took 5 bases from V and 7 from J, leaving 12 bases between them. Written as DNA, the CDR3 is TGTGCCAGCAGCCCGTCGCGGTCACAGCCCCAGCATTTT. Encoded protein: CASSPSRSQPQHF. Full variable domain (missing parts from reference TRBV7-9 and TRBJ1-5): DTGVSQNPRHKITKRGQNVTFRCDPISEHNRLYWYRQTLGQGPEFLTYFQNEAQLEKSRLLSDRFSAERPKGSFSTLEIQRTEQGDSAMYLCASSPSRSQPQHFGDGTRLSIL.

The chain carries TRBV21-1 and TRBJ2-1; the D call in the table, TRBD2, was not verified against the DNA. TRBV21-1 is described as a pseudogene. This CDR3 has 15 residues. Here the CDR3 reads CASNLKGRRDNEQFF. CDR3 nucleotide sequence: TGTGCCAGCAACCTGAAGGGGAGGCGGGACAATGAGCAGTTCTTC.

This clone has a single count. V usage is TRBV19 and J usage is TRBJ1-5; 7 bases line up with TRBD1. The trim removed 7 bases at V and 1 base at J, leaving 10 bases unmatched. This CDR3 contains 16 residues. The germline CDR1 and CDR2 sequences are LNHDA and SQIVND (reference sequence). CDR3 nucleotides: TGTGCCAGTACCCGAAGACAGGGCGCGAGCAATCAGCCCCAGCATTTT. Translation: CASTRRQGASNQPQHF.

J is TRBJ2-7 and V is TRBV12-3 or TRBV12-4; no reliable D call. The ends were cut back, 6 bases at V and 6 bases at J, with 9 bases in the middle. This CDR3 comprises 11 residues. CDR3: CASSLGTEQYF. The CDR3 region has the DNA TGTGCCAGCAGCCTGGGCACCGAGCAGTACTTC.

In nucleotides, the CDR3 is TGTGCCAGCACGGTTGGGACAGTCTATGAAAAACTGTTTTTT. Protein sequence: CASTVGTVYEKLFF. The chain has TRBV28 and TRBJ1-4; 7 nucleotides align to TRBD1. The ends lost 7 bases at V and 6 bases at J; junction bases unmatched: 8. CDR1 is MDHEN and CDR2 is SYDVKM in the germline V gene. The CDR3 is made up of 14 amino acids.